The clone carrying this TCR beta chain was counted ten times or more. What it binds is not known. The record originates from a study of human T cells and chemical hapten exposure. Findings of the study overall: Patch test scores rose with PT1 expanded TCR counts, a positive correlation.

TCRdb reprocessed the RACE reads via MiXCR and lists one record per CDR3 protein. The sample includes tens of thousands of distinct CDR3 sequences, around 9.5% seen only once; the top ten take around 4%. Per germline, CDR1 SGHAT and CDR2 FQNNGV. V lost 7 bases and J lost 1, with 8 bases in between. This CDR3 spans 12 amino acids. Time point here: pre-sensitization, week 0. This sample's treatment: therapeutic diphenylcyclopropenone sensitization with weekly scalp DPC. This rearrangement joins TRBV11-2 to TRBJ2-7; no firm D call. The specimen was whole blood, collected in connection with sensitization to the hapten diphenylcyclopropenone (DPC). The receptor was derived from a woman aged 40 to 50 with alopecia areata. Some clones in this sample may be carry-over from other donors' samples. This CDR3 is CASKGRSYEQYF. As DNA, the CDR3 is TGTGCCAGCAAAGGCAGATCCTACGAGCAGTACTTC.